This TCR beta chain emerged from a study of OX40 agonist ivuxolimab in advanced cancers. Notes on this clone: Its antigen is unknown. Within the sample, other DNA sequences also encode this same CDR3.

Study-wide results and limits: Low normalized T-cell clonal expansion also characterized some of the nonresponders.

Germline assignment: CDR1 SGHRS and CDR2 YFSETQ. CDR3 size: 14 residues. Trimming took 4 bases from V and 3 from J; bases not matched to a gene: 5. Clones were sequenced by immunoSEQ multiplex PCR, and TCRdb holds only the in-frame ones, with some missing. In the table there are 50,000 to 80,000 clones, 91% of which are singletons. The sample was CD4+ or CD8+ T cells sorted from blood, taken in a trial of the OX40 agonist ivuxolimab. The gene calls are TRBV5-1 and TRBJ2-7, with 9 bases matching TRBD1. The receptor was isolated from an adult with an advanced solid tumor such as melanoma, head and neck, liver or kidney cancer. Here the CDR3 reads CASSPGQGVYEQYF. The CDR3 DNA reads as TGCGCCAGCAGCCCGGGACAGGGCGTCTACGAGCAGTACTTC.